This TCR beta chain was found in a study of ipilimumab plus nivolumab after autologous stem cell transplantation. Study information: Typical patient got a handful of ipilimumab doses and roughly eight nivolumab doses (median).

This CDR3 comprises 15 residues. Germline V gene data show CDR1 as MNHEY and CDR2 as SVGAGI. V lost 6 bases and J lost 5, with 17 bases in between. The method was immunoSEQ multiplex PCR; TCRdb's version includes in-frame clones alone and lacks a portion of them. The sample contains over 75,000 clones, more than 80% of which appear only once. The V gene is TRBV6-5, the J gene TRBJ1-5; possibly TRBD1 for D (6 bases). This receptor was identified in a male donor with diffuse large B-cell lymphoma. The input for sequencing was PBMCs, taken in a trial of ipilimumab plus nivolumab as post-transplant consolidation. This chain's CDR3 is CASSWDRTADQPQHF. In nucleotides, the CDR3 is TGTGCCAGCAGCTGGGATCGGACAGCGGATCAGCCCCAGCATTTT.